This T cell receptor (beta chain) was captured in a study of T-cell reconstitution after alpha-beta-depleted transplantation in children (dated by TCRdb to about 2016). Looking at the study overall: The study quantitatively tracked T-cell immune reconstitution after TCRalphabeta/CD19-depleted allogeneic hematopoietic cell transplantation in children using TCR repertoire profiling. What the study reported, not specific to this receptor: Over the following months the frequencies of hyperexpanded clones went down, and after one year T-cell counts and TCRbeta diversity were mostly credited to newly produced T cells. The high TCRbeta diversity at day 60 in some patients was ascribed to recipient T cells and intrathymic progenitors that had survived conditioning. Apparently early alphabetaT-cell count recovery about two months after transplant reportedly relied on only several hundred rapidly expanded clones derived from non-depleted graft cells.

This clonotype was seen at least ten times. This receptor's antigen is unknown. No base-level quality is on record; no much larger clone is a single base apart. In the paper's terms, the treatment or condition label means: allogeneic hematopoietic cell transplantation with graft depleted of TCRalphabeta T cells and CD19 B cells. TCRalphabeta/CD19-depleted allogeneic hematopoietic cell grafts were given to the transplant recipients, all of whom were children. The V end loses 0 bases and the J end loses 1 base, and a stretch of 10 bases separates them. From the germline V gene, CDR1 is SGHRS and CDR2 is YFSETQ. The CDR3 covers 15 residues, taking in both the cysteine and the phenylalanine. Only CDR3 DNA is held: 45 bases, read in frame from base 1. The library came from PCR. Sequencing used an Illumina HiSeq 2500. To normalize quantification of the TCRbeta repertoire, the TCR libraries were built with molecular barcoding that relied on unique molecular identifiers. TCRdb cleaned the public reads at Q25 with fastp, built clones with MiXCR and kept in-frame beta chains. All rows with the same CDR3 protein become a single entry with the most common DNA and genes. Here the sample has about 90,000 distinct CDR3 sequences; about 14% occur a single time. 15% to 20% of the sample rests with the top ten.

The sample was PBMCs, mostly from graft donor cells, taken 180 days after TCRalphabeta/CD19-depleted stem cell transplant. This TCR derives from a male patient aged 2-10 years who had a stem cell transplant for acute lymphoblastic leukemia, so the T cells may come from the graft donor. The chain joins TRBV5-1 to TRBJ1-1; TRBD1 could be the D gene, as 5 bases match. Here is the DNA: TGCGCCAGCAGCTTGGCGGGACTGGAGAACACTGAAGCTTTCTTT. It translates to CASSLAGLENTEAFF.